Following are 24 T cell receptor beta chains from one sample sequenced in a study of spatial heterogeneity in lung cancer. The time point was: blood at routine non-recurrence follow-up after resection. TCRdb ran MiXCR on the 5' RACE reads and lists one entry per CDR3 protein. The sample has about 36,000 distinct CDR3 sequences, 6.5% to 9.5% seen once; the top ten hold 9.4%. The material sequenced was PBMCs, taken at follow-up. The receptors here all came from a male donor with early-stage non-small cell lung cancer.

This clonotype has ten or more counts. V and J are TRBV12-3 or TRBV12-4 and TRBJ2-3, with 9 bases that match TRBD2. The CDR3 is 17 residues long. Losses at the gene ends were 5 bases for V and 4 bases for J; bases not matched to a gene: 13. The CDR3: CASSPQGGGAMPDTQYF. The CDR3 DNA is TGTGCCAGCAGTCCCCAGGGCGGGGGGGCTATGCCAGATACGCAGTATTTT.

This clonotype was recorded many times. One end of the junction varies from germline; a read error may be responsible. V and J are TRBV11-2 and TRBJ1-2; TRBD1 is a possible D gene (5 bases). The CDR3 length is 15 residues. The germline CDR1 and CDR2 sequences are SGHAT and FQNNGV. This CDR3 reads CASSLLGGDNNGYTF. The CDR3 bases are TGTGCCAGCAGCTTATTAGGAGGGGATAACAATGGCTACACCTTC.

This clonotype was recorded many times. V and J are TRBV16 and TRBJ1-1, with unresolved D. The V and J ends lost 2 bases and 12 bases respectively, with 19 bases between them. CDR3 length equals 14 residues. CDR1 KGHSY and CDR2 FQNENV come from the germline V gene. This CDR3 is CASSQALGVPGTFF. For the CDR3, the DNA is TGTGCCAGCAGCCAAGCCCTCGGTGTACCTGGAACTTTCTTT. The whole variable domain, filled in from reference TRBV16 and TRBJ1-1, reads GEEVAQTPKHLVRGEGQKAKLYCAPIKGHSYVFWYQQVLKNEFKFLISFQNENVFDETGMPKERFSAKCLPNSPCSLEIQATKLEDSAVYFCASSQALGVPGTFFGQGTRLTVV.

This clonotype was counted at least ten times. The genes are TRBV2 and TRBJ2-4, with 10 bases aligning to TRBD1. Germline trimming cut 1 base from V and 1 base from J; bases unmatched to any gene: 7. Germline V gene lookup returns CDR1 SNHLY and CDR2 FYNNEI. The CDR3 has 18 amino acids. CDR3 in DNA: TGTGCCAGCAGTGAAGAGGGACAGGGGTGGATGGCCAAAAACATTCAGTACTTC. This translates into CASSEEGQGWMAKNIQYF.

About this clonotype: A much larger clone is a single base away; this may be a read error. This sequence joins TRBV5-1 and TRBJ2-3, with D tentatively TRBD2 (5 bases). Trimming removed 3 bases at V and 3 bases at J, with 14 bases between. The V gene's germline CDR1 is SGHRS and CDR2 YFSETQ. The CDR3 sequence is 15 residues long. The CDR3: CASSSGKGGTDTQYF. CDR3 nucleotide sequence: TGCGCCAGCAGCTCGGGAAAGGGCGGTACAGATACGCAGTATTTT. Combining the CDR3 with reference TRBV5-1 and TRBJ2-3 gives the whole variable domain KAGVTQTPRYLIKTRGQQVTLSCSPISGHRSVSWYQQTPGQGLQFLFEYFSETQRNKGNFPGRFSGRQFSNSRSEMNVSTLELGDSALYLCASSSGKGGTDTQYFGPGTRLTVL.

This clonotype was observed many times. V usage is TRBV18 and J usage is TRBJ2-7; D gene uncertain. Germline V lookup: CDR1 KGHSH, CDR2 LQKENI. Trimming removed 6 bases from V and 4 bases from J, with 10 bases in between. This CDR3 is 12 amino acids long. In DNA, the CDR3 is TGTGCCAGCTCCCGGCCGGGTTACGAGCAGTACTTC. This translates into CASSRPGYEQYF. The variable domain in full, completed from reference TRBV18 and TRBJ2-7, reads NAGVMQNPRHLVRRRGQEARLRCSPMKGHSHVYWYRQLPEEGLKFMVYLQKENIIDESGMPKERFSAEFPKEGPSILRIQQVVRGDSAAYFCASSRPGYEQYFGPGTRLTVT.

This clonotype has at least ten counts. The CDR3 here is CASSFGPHTQPQHF. Written as DNA, the CDR3 is TGTGCCAGCAGTTTTGGACCTCATACCCAGCCCCAGCATTTT. The chain links TRBV27 to TRBJ1-5; D gene ambiguous. Between the trimmed V and J ends, which lost 3 bases and 7 bases, there was a span of 13 bases. There are 14 residues in the CDR3. Germline CDR1 reads MNHEY; CDR2 reads SMNVEV (reference sequence).

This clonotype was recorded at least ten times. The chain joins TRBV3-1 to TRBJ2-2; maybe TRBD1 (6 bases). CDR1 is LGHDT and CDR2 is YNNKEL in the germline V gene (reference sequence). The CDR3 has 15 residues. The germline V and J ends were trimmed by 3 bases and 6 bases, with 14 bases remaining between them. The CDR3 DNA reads TGTGCCAGCAGCCAGGAACAGGGTTTGCCCGGGGAGCTGTTTTTT. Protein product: CASSQEQGLPGELFF.

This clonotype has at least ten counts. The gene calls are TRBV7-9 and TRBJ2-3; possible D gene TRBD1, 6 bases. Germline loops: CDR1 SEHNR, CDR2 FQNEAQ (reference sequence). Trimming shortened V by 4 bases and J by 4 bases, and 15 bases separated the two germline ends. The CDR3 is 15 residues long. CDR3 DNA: TGTGCCAGCAGCTGGGGGCAGGGGAGAGCAGATACGCAGTATTTT. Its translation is CASSWGQGRADTQYF. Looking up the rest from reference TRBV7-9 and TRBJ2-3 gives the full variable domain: DTGVSQNPRHKITKRGQNVTFRCDPISEHNRLYWYRQTLGQGPEFLTYFQNEAQLEKSRLLSDRFSAERPKGSFSTLEIQRTEQGDSAMYLCASSWGQGRADTQYFGPGTRLTVL.

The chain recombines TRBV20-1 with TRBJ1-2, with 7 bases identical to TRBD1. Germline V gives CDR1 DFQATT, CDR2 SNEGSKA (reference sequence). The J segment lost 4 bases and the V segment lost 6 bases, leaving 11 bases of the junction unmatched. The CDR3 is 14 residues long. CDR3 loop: CSAVTGAGGYGYTF. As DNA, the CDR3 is TGCAGTGCCGTAACAGGGGCTGGGGGCTATGGCTACACCTTC.

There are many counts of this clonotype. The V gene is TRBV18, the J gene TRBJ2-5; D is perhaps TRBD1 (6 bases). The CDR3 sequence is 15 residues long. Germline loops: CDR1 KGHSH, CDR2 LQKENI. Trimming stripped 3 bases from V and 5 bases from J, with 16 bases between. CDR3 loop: CASSPQGPKEETQYF. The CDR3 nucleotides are TGTGCCAGCTCACCCCAGGGGCCAAAGGAGGAGACCCAGTACTTC.

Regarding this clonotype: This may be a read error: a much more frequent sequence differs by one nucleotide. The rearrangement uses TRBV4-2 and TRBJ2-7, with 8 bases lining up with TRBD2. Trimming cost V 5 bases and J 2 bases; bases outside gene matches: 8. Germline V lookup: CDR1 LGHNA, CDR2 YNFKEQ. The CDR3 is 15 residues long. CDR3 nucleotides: TGTGCCAGCAGCTCCCCGGCGGGGGGAGCCTACGAGCAGTACTTC. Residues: CASSSPAGGAYEQYF.

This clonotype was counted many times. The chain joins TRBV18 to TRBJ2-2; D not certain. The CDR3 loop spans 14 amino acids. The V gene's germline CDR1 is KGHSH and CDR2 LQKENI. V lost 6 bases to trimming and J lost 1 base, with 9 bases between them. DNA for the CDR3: TGTGCCAGCTCCGGCTTCGAGAACACCGGGGAGCTGTTTTTT. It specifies CASSGFENTGELFF.

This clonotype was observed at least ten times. The CDR3 DNA reads TGTGCCTGGAGAGCCACCCTCAGGGGGCGGAACTATGGCTACACCTTC. Its translation: CAWRATLRGRNYGYTF. The J gene is TRBJ1-2, the V gene TRBV30; the match to TRBD1 covers 8 bases. The germline CDR1 and CDR2 sequences are GTSNPN and SVGIG (reference sequence). V lost 3 bases to trimming and J lost 2 bases; unmatched junction nucleotides: 11. This CDR3 has 16 amino acids.

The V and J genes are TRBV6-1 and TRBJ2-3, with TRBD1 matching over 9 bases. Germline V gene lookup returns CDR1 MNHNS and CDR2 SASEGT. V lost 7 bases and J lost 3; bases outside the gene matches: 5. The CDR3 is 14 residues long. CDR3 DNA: TGTGCCAGCACCCGGGACAGGGAAACAGATACGCAGTATTTT. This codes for CASTRDRETDTQYF.

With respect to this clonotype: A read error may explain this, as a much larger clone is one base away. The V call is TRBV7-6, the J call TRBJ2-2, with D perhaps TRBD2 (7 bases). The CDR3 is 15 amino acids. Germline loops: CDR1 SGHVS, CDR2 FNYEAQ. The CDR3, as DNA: TGTGCCAGCAGCCCGCGGGGGCCGAACATCGGGGAGCTGTTTTTT. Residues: CASSPRGPNIGELFF.

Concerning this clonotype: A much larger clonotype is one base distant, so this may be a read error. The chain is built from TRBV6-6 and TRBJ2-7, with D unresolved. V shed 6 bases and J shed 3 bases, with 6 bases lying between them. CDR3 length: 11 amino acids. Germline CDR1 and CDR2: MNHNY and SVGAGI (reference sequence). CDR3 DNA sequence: TGTGCCAGCAGCCCTAACTACGAGCAGTACTTC. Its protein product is CASSPNYEQYF.

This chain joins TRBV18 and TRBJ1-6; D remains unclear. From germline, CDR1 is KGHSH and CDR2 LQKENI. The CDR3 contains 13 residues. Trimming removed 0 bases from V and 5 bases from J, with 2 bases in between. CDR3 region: CASSPPDNSPLHF. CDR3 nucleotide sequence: TGTGCCAGCTCACCACCGGATAATTCACCCCTCCACTTT.

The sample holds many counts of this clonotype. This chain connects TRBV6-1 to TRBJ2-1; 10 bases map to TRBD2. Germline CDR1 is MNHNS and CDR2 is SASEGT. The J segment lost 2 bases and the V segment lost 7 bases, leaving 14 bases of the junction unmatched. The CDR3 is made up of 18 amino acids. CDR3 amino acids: CASTRKLYSGGTYNEQFF. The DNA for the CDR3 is TGTGCCAGCACCAGAAAGCTCTATAGCGGGGGGACCTACAATGAGCAGTTCTTC.

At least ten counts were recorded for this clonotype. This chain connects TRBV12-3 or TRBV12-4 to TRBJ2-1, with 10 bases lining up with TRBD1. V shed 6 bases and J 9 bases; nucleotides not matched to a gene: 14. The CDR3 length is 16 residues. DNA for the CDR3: TGTGCCAGCAGCCGGGACAGGGGATCCCCGATCGGTGAGCAGTTCTTC. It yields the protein CASSRDRGSPIGEQFF.

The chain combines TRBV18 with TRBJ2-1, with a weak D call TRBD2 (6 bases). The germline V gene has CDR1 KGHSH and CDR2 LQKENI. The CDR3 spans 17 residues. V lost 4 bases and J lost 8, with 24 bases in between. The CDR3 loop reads CASSRVPRGGEYDEQFF. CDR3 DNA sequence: TGTGCCAGCTCACGAGTGCCCCGCGGAGGGGAGTACGATGAGCAGTTCTTC.

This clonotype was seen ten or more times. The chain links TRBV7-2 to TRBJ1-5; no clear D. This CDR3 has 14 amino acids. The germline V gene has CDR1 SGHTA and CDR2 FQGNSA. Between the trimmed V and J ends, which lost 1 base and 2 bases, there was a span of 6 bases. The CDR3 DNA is TGTGCCAGCAGCTTAGAGATCCGCAATCAGCCCCAGCATTTT. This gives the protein CASSLEIRNQPQHF.

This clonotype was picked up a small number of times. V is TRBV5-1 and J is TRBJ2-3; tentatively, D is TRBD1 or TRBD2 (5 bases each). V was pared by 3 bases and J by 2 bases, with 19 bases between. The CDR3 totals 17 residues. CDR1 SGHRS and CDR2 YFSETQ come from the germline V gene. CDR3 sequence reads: CASSSRSGTVFTDTQYF. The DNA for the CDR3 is TGCGCCAGCAGCTCACGATCCGGGACCGTCTTCACAGATACGCAGTATTTT.

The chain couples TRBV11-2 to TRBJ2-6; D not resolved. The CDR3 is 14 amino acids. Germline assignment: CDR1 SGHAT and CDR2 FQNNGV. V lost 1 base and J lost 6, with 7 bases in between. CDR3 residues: CASSLVTLANVLTF. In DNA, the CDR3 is TGTGCCAGCAGCTTAGTTACCTTGGCCAACGTCCTGACTTTC. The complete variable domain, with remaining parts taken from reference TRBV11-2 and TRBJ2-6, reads EAGVAQSPRYKIIEKRQSVAFWCNPISGHATLYWYQQILGQGPKLLIQFQNNGVVDDSQLPKDRFSAERLKGVDSTLKIQPAKLEDSAVYLCASSLVTLANVLTFGAGSRLTVL.